Presented here are 10 T cell receptor beta chains from one specimen sequenced in a study of T cells after yellow fever vaccination (dated by TCRdb to between 2018 and 2021). The library was made by 5' RACE. Sequencing took place on an Illumina NovaSeq 6000. TCRdb's own reprocessing of the public reads used fastp at Q25 and MiXCR and kept productive beta chains. Rows matching on CDR3 protein sequence are summarized as one entry with the most common DNA and genes. This sample gives hundreds of thousands of distinct CDR3 sequences in total; under 20% of them show up just once. The ten largest account for roughly a sixth of the sample. The treatment or condition label here, explained by the study, means: live attenuated yellow fever vaccine strain. The sequencing here drew on PBMCs, taken before the yellow fever booster vaccination. These receptors came from a man aged 18-30 years who received the YFV17D yellow fever vaccine.

The chain links TRBV6-6 to TRBJ2-3; D tentatively fits TRBD1 or TRBD2 (5 bases each). Trimming removed 10 bases at V and 2 bases at J, with 13 bases between. Looked up from germline, CDR1 is MNHNY and CDR2 is SVGAGI (reference sequence). The CDR3 runs 13 residues. The CDR3: CATRDGLTDTQYF. The CDR3 bases are TGTGCCACGAGGGACGGCCTCACAGATACGCAGTATTTT.

A few counts support this clonotype. This chain joins TRBV29-1 and TRBJ1-2; 7 nucleotides line up with TRBD1. Germline CDR1 is SQVTM and CDR2 is ANQGSEA. J lost 7 bases, V lost 7 bases, and 9 bases had no gene match. CDR3 length equals 12 residues. CDR3: CSASTGAGGYTF. CDR3 in DNA: TGCAGCGCATCCACAGGGGCTGGTGGCTACACCTTC.

There are a few counts of this clonotype. The chain carries TRBV28 and TRBJ2-3; D is possibly TRBD1 or TRBD2 (6 bases each). Trimming took 6 bases from V and 8 from J, leaving 21 bases between them. Germline values: CDR1 MDHEN, CDR2 SYDVKM. There are 15 residues in the CDR3. The CDR3 loop is CASSSPGASAGTQYF. CDR3 sequence (DNA): TGTGCCAGCAGCTCACCGGGGGCTTCGGCGGGTACGCAGTATTTT.

V and J are TRBV23-1 and TRBJ1-1; D is uncertain. TRBV23-1 is noted as an ORF with a role that remains uncertain. The CDR3 is 16 residues long. The germline V and J ends were trimmed by 0 bases and 0 bases, with 11 bases remaining between them. DNA of the CDR3: TGCGCCAGCAGTCAATCGAGGCGGGGAATGAACACTGAAGCTTTCTTT. It is translated as CASSQSRRGMNTEAFF.

V and J are TRBV5-5 and TRBJ1-5; D may be TRBD1 (6 bases). Germline V lookup: CDR1 SGHKS, CDR2 YYEKEE (reference sequence). The V gene lost 2 bases and the J gene lost 7 bases, with 13 bases spanning the gap. The length of the CDR3 is 14 residues. CDR3 protein: CASSFSGAGQPQHF. Written as DNA, the CDR3 is TGTGCCAGCAGCTTCTCGGGGGCGGGACAGCCCCAGCATTTT.

This chain uses TRBV29-1 with TRBJ1-3; D remains unclear. V lost 6 bases, J lost 2 bases, and 8 bases lay in between. This CDR3 contains 12 residues. Germline CDR1 is SQVTM and CDR2 is ANQGSEA. CDR3 sequence: CSVQITGNTIYF. In DNA form, the CDR3 reads TGCAGCGTCCAGATCACTGGAAACACCATATATTTT.

The rearrangement links TRBV14 to TRBJ2-7; D is undetermined. Trimming cost V 5 bases and J 4 bases, with 12 bases left between them. The CDR3 spans 13 residues. In germline, CDR1 is SGHDN, CDR2 FVKESK. The chain's CDR3 is CASSENPSYEQYF. The CDR3 region has the DNA TGTGCCAGCAGCGAGAATCCCTCATACGAGCAGTACTTC.

This sequence joins TRBV6-6 and TRBJ1-1, with TRBD1 matching 10 bases. The length of the CDR3 is 17 residues. Germline loops: CDR1 MNHNY, CDR2 SVGAGI (reference sequence). Germline trimming cut 8 bases from V and 4 bases from J; bases unmatched to any gene: 16. CDR3 coding DNA: TGTGCCAGCGTGGGAACGGGACAGGGGCACGTTATCACTGAAGCTTTCTTT. It codes for CASVGTGQGHVITEAFF.

The chain links TRBV4-3 to TRBJ2-1, with D perhaps TRBD2 (6 bases). The V gene lost 6 bases and the J gene lost 9 bases, with 12 bases spanning the gap. This CDR3 contains 12 residues. Germline V lookup: CDR1 LGHNA, CDR2 YSLEER. The CDR3 sequence: CASSQLGGEQFF. In nucleotides, the CDR3 is TGCGCCAGCAGTCAGCTGGGGGGTGAGCAGTTCTTC.

The V gene is TRBV5-1, the J gene TRBJ1-1, with D unresolved. V was clipped by 2 bases and J by 11 bases, with 13 bases between them. Germline CDR1 is SGHRS and CDR2 is YFSETQ. The CDR3 length is 12 residues. The CDR3 nucleotides are TGCGCCAGCAGCTTCATTCGGGGAAGGGCTTTCTTT. Translation: CASSFIRGRAFF.